The 17 T cell receptor beta chains reported below all come from one sample, sequenced in a study of T cells in Graves' hyperthyroidism and ophthalmopathy (dated by TCRdb to about 2019). Libraries were prepared through multiplex PCR. The instrument given in TCRdb is Illumina HiSeq 2000. The TCR beta CDR3 regions were amplified from the RNA transcripts. The first round of RT-PCR for the TCR CDR3 was performed with the HTBI primer set and the Qiagen OneStep RT-PCR kit. TCRdb ran its own pipeline on the public reads, namely fastp trimming at Q25 and MiXCR clone calling, and kept in-frame beta chains. For every CDR3 protein sequence, its rows merge into one entry that carries the most common genes and DNA. For this sample the table gives 500,000 to 750,000 distinct CDR3 sequences, of which 14% were detected only once. The ten largest clones take up roughly 7.1% of the sample. Sequencing input: blood. The receptor set was obtained from a woman aged 18-29 years with Graves' ophthalmopathy.

The chain recombines TRBV19 with TRBJ1-5, with D possibly matching TRBD1 (6 bases). Germline V lookup: CDR1 LNHDA, CDR2 SQIVND (reference sequence). Trimming removed 6 bases at V and 4 bases at J, with 13 bases between. The CDR3 spans 14 residues. In DNA form, the CDR3 reads TGTGCCAGTAGGTGGGGTCAGGGGAATCAGCCCCAGCATTTT. The encoded protein is CASRWGQGNQPQHF.

The sample holds one count of this clonotype. A much bigger clone sits one base away, suggesting this may be a read error. The conserved closing phenylalanine or tryptophan is absent in this CDR3, likely reflecting a read error. The V gene is TRBV12-3 or TRBV12-4, the J gene TRBJ1-3, with TRBD1 as a possible D gene (5 bases). The CDR3 extends over 16 amino acids. V lost 3 bases and J lost 0, with 12 bases in between. The CDR3 DNA sequence: TGTGCCAGCAGTTTTAGGGGCCAAACCTCTGGAAACACCATATATCTT. This sequence encodes CASSFRGQTSGNTIYL.

In this sample, this clonotype turned up many times. The CDR3 reads CASSLNGVGYTF. For the CDR3, the DNA is TGTGCCAGCAGCCTCAACGGTGTAGGCTACACCTTC. The chain links TRBV9 to TRBJ1-2; D gene unclear. V was trimmed by 4 bases and J by 8 bases, leaving 12 bases between them. CDR3 length: 12 residues. Germline values: CDR1 SGDLS, CDR2 YYNGEE.

Only a few counts were recorded for this clonotype. A read error may explain this, as a much larger clone is one base away. The chain carries TRBV7-9 and TRBJ2-7; D could derive from TRBD1 or TRBD2 (6 bases each). The CDR3 length is 14 residues. CDR1 is SEHNR and CDR2 is FQNEAQ in the germline V gene (reference sequence). Trimming removed 5 bases from V and 0 bases from J, with 11 bases in between. CDR3 sequence reads: CASSPGDTSYEQYF. CDR3 nucleotides: TGTGCCAGCAGCCCGGGGGACACCTCCTACGAGCAGTACTTC.

There are a few counts of this clonotype. V gene TRBV4-1 combines with J gene TRBJ1-5; possibly TRBD1 for D (6 bases). The CDR3 sequence is 17 residues long. Per germline, CDR1 MGHRA and CDR2 YSYEKL. Trimming removed 0 bases from V and 4 bases from J, with 16 bases in between. In nucleotides, the CDR3 is TGCGCCAGCAGCCAAGAAAGGGGCAGGGGAGTGAATCAGCCCCAGCATTTT. It yields the protein CASSQERGRGVNQPQHF.

At least ten counts were recorded for this clonotype. The J gene is TRBJ2-5, the V gene TRBV6-1, with unresolved D. Germline V lookup: CDR1 MNHNS, CDR2 SASEGT. CDR3 length: 15 residues. V shed 1 base and J shed 0 bases, with 9 bases lying between them. CDR3 coding DNA: TGTGCCAGCAGTGAAGTATCGGCCAACCAAGAGACCCAGTACTTC. It yields the protein CASSEVSANQETQYF.

This clonotype was seen at least ten times. This chain connects TRBV5-8 to TRBJ1-2; D uncertain. Germline CDR1 reads SGHTS; CDR2 reads YDEGEE. V dropped 5 bases and J dropped 2 bases, with 19 bases sitting between them. The CDR3 length is 16 residues. The CDR3: CASSSPDPASNYGYTF. CDR3 nucleotides: TGTGCCAGCAGTTCCCCGGACCCAGCAAGCAACTATGGCTACACCTTC.

This clonotype has ten or more counts. J is TRBJ1-4 and V is TRBV5-1; no clear D. Germline-derived CDR1 and CDR2 are SGHRS and YFSETQ. This CDR3 has 14 residues. Deletions cut 3 bases from V and 8 bases from J, with 14 bases between. CDR3 region: CASSSEREGEKLFF. The DNA for the CDR3 is TGCGCCAGCAGCTCTGAGAGGGAAGGAGAAAAACTGTTTTTT.

This clonotype came up many times. The chain uses TRBV20-1 and TRBJ1-1, with no clear D. V gave up 2 bases and J gave up 3 bases, with 16 bases separating them. CDR1 and CDR2 from the germline V gene are DFQATT and SNEGSKA (reference sequence). This CDR3 is 15 amino acids long. The CDR3: CSARNDGSPDTEAFF. The CDR3 DNA reads as TGCAGTGCTAGAAATGACGGGAGCCCGGACACTGAAGCTTTCTTT.

The CDR3 is CASSAIRGSYNEQFF. In nucleotides, the CDR3 is TGTGCCAGCTCAGCTATCAGGGGTTCCTACAATGAGCAGTTCTTC. The chain employs TRBV18 and TRBJ2-1; TRBD1 might be the D (6 bases). The CDR3 consists of 15 residues. Germline V CDR1 and CDR2: KGHSH, LQKENI. Trimming shortened V by 5 bases and J by 1 base, and 12 bases separated the two germline ends.

This clonotype came up a few times. The chain carries TRBV7-6 and TRBJ2-1, with 7 bases identical to TRBD2. Germline loops: CDR1 SGHVS, CDR2 FNYEAQ. This CDR3 has 16 residues. Trimming cost V 1 base and J 8 bases; bases outside gene matches: 11. CDR3 protein: CASSLGVGEGQDEQFF. DNA for the CDR3: TGTGCCAGCAGCTTAGGAGTGGGGGAGGGCCAGGATGAGCAGTTCTTC.

This clonotype was recorded at least ten times. The rearrangement uses TRBV27 and TRBJ2-1, with 9 bases matching TRBD2. The CDR3 covers 16 residues. Germline lookup yields CDR1 MNHEY and CDR2 SMNVEV (reference sequence). J was trimmed by 7 bases and V by 5 bases; bases with no gene match: 12. CDR3 nucleotides: TGTGCCAGCAGTCAGACTCTAGCGGGGACGTTTAATGAGCAGTTCTTC. Residues: CASSQTLAGTFNEQFF.

The sample holds a few counts of this clonotype. This chain connects TRBV19 to TRBJ2-7, with 8 bases aligning to TRBD1. Looked up from germline, CDR1 is LNHDA and CDR2 is SQIVND (reference sequence). V shed 4 bases and J 2 bases; nucleotides not matched to a gene: 10. The CDR3 has 16 amino acids. The DNA for the CDR3 is TGTGCCAGTAGTACCCGACAGAGGACAGGGACCTACGAGCAGTACTTC. Its protein is CASSTRQRTGTYEQYF.

This chain links TRBV11-3 with TRBJ2-1; 9 bases match TRBD2. The junction had 1 base not matched to a gene; V was cut back by 1 base and J by 6 bases. The CDR3 has 14 residues. Germline CDR1 is SGHNT and CDR2 is YENEEA. CDR3 residues: CASSLGSGSNEQFF. Here the CDR3 DNA reads TGTGCCAGCAGCTTAGGTAGCGGGAGCAATGAGCAGTTCTTC.

As for this clonotype: One junction end disagrees with the germline gene, perhaps due to a read error. The chain carries TRBV12-3 or TRBV12-4 and TRBJ2-7; D is unclear. This CDR3 contains 12 residues. For the CDR3, the DNA is TGTGCCAGCAGCTCGATCTCCTACGAGCAGCACTTC. As protein: CASSSISYEQHF.

In this sample, this clonotype turned up many times. V and J are TRBV6-1 and TRBJ1-1, with D maybe TRBD1 (6 bases). Trimming took off 5 bases at V and 3 bases at J, with 19 bases between the two ends. The CDR3 covers 16 residues. Germline V lookup: CDR1 MNHNS, CDR2 SASEGT. The CDR3 loop reads CASSWNPGARDTEAFF. The CDR3 DNA follows: TGTGCCAGCAGTTGGAACCCGGGGGCGCGGGACACTGAAGCTTTCTTT.

The chain combines TRBV20-1 with TRBJ2-7, with 7 bases lining up with TRBD1. Germline V CDR1 and CDR2: DFQATT, SNEGSKA (reference sequence). The V gene end was trimmed by 5 bases and the J gene end by 3 bases; junction bases not matched to a gene: 10. The CDR3 loop spans 14 amino acids. The CDR3 is CSALDRASHYEQYF. The CDR3 DNA reads as TGCAGTGCTCTCGACAGGGCCTCCCACTACGAGCAGTACTTC.